These 23 T cell receptor beta chains originate from one sample sequenced in a study of blood T cells in healthy people across ages. Then a second PCR, running roughly 7 to 11 cycles, was carried out with a sample-barcoded 5' primer and a J-beta primer mix. TCRdb fed the 5' RACE reads into MiXCR, producing one record per CDR3 protein. The sample contains hundreds of thousands of distinct CDR3 sequences, 40% to 45% of which appear only once. The sequencing sample was made of blood. All receptors come from a man at least 80 years old in good health.

There are a few counts of this clonotype. The gene calls are TRBV28 and TRBJ1-5, with a weak D call TRBD1 (5 bases). The length of the CDR3 is 14 residues. V dropped 5 bases and J dropped 5 bases, with 13 bases sitting between them. The germline V gene has CDR1 MDHEN and CDR2 SYDVKM. The CDR3 DNA follows: TGTGCCAGCAGTCACTCCGGGGACCATCAGCCCCAGCATTTT. Amino acids: CASSHSGDHQPQHF.

The chain joins TRBV7-9 to TRBJ2-7; D not resolved. The CDR3 is 13 amino acids. The V and J ends lost 6 bases and 2 bases respectively, with 11 bases between them. Germline loops: CDR1 SEHNR, CDR2 FQNEAQ (reference sequence). The CDR3 sequence is CASSLQITYEQYF. In nucleotides, the CDR3 is TGTGCCAGCAGTTTACAGATAACCTACGAGCAGTACTTC.

This clonotype occurred a few times. This chain uses TRBV6-6 with TRBJ2-5; 9 bases match TRBD2. The CDR3 covers 14 residues. Germline V CDR1 and CDR2: MNHNY, SVGAGI (reference sequence). Trimming removed 8 bases from V and 2 bases from J; junction bases left unmatched: 6. CDR3 residues: CASLLAGSQETQYF. The CDR3 DNA reads TGTGCCAGCCTGCTAGCGGGGTCTCAAGAGACCCAGTACTTC.

The chain couples TRBV12-3 or TRBV12-4 to TRBJ1-5; D is uncertain. V was pared by 7 bases and J by 6 bases, with 19 bases between. The CDR3 covers 15 residues. CDR3 sequence: CASTPGKESTQPQHF. CDR3 coding DNA: TGTGCCAGCACCCCGGGGAAGGAAAGTACTCAGCCCCAGCATTTT.

Only a few counts were recorded for this clonotype. This sequence joins TRBV29-1 and TRBJ2-5; 14 bases are a match to TRBD2. The CDR3 has 14 residues. V shed 7 bases, J shed 3 bases, and the junction held 4 bases outside the gene matches. CDR1 and CDR2 (germline): SQVTM, ANQGSEA. CDR3 DNA sequence: TGCAGCGGACGGACTAGCGGGAGGAAAGAGACCCAGTACTTC. It codes for CSGRTSGRKETQYF.

This clonotype was detected ten times or more. The chain carries TRBV20-1 and TRBJ2-2; TRBD1 is a possible D gene (6 bases). With 4 bases removed from V and 0 bases from J, the gap between germline ends came to 9 bases. The CDR3 is 14 amino acids. Germline V lookup: CDR1 DFQATT, CDR2 SNEGSKA (reference sequence). In DNA form, the CDR3 reads TGCAGTGCTACCGGGACACCGAACACCGGGGAGCTGTTTTTT. As protein: CSATGTPNTGELFF.

The sample holds a few counts of this clonotype. The gene calls are TRBV5-6 and TRBJ2-5; 9 bases match TRBD1. The CDR3 spans 15 residues. From germline, CDR1 is SGHDT and CDR2 YYEEEE. J gave up 3 bases and V 0 bases, and 3 bases lay outside the gene matches. CDR3 coding DNA: TGTGCCAGCAGCTTGGGAGGGACAGGGAAAGAGACCCAGTACTTC. This encodes CASSLGGTGKETQYF.

This clonotype was seen more than once but under ten times. This chain connects TRBV5-1 to TRBJ2-1; 11 bases align to TRBD2. V shed 0 bases and J 4 bases; nucleotides not matched to a gene: 9. Looked up from germline, CDR1 is SGHRS and CDR2 is YFSETQ. The CDR3 spans 18 residues. CDR3 sequence (DNA): TGCGCCAGCAGCTTGGAGGGCTTGGGGACTAGCGGTTACAATGAGCAGTTCTTC. Its translation: CASSLEGLGTSGYNEQFF.

Comment on this clonotype: The junction and the germline gene differ at one end; a read error may be behind it. The chain links TRBV5-1 to TRBJ2-2; 7 bases align to TRBD2. Germline CDR1 and CDR2: SGHRS and YFSETQ. This CDR3 has 15 amino acids. The CDR3 DNA reads as TGCGCCAGCAGCTCCGGGACTACCAAAACCGCGGAGCTGTTTTTT. Its protein is CASSSGTTKTAELFF.

This clonotype was observed a handful of times. The V and J genes are TRBV4-3 and TRBJ2-7; no clear D. CDR1 is LGHNA and CDR2 is YSLEER in the germline V gene. Between the trimmed V and J ends, which lost 0 bases and 2 bases, there was a span of 11 bases. The CDR3 is 15 residues long. CDR3 DNA: TGCGCCAGCAGCCAAGATCCGGGCGGAGCCTACGAGCAGTACTTC. As protein: CASSQDPGGAYEQYF.

The V call is TRBV2, the J call TRBJ1-4; the D is unclear. Trimming removed 2 bases at V and 8 bases at J, with 15 bases between. The CDR3 is 15 residues long. Germline V gene sequence: CDR1 SNHLY, CDR2 FYNNEI. The CDR3, as DNA: TGTGCCAGCAGTGAATTGGGCCTTGTGGGGGAAAAACTGTTTTTT. Translation: CASSELGLVGEKLFF. The full variable domain, completed using reference TRBV2 and TRBJ1-4, is EPEVTQTPSHQVTQMGQEVILRCVPISNHLYFYWYRQILGQKVEFLVSFYNNEISEKSEIFDDQFSVERPDGSNFTLKIRSTKLEDSAMYFCASSELGLVGEKLFFGSGTQLSVL.

In its sample, this clonotype was seen many times. The chain links TRBV20-1 to TRBJ2-6; TRBD2 might be the D (5 bases). Trimming shortened V by 6 bases and J by 0 bases, and 9 bases separated the two germline ends. The CDR3 spans 14 residues. CDR1 is DFQATT and CDR2 is SNEGSKA in the germline V gene (reference sequence). The CDR3 loop is CSAPRDSGANVLTF. DNA of the CDR3: TGCAGTGCGCCACGGGACTCTGGGGCCAACGTCCTGACTTTC.

This sequence joins TRBV14 and TRBJ1-6; the D is unclear. V gave up 1 base and J gave up 3 bases, with 7 bases separating them. The CDR3 sequence is 15 residues long. Germline CDR1 reads SGHDN; CDR2 reads FVKESK. The CDR3 DNA is TGTGCCAGCAGCCAAGGAATTTTCTATAATTCACCCCTCCACTTT. Its protein is CASSQGIFYNSPLHF.

The chain links TRBV20-1 to TRBJ2-3; 10 nucleotides align to TRBD2. CDR1 and CDR2 from the germline V gene are DFQATT and SNEGSKA (reference sequence). V shed 3 bases and J 1 base; nucleotides not matched to a gene: 4. This CDR3 has 15 residues. This CDR3 reads CSARFLAGGTDTQYF. In nucleotides, the CDR3 is TGCAGTGCTAGGTTCCTAGCGGGAGGCACAGATACGCAGTATTTT.

There are many counts of this clonotype. This chain links TRBV7-2 with TRBJ2-5; TRBD1 aligns across 7 bases. From germline, CDR1 is SGHTA and CDR2 FQGNSA. The CDR3 totals 15 residues. Germline trimming cut 5 bases from V and 5 bases from J; bases unmatched to any gene: 11. The DNA for the CDR3 is TGTGCCAGCAGCCAAGGCGGACAGGCGACGGAGACCCAGTACTTC. Translated, it gives CASSQGGQATETQYF.

This clonotype was counted a single time. V is TRBV4-2 and J is TRBJ2-7; 10 bases fit TRBD2. V was clipped by 3 bases and J by 4 bases; unmatched bases: 9. The CDR3 covers 16 residues. Looked up from germline, CDR1 is LGHNA and CDR2 is YNFKEQ. The CDR3 bases are TGTGCCAGCAGCCACGATACCGGGACTAGCGAATACGAGCAGTACTTC. This translates into CASSHDTGTSEYEQYF.

The table lists this clonotype with a few counts. The chain has TRBV20-1 and TRBJ1-5; D ambiguous. V was clipped by 0 bases and J by 0 bases, with 9 bases between them. The CDR3 is 15 amino acids. Per the germline V gene, CDR1 is DFQATT and CDR2 is SNEGSKA (reference sequence). The CDR3 DNA follows: TGCAGTGCTAGAGATATGGGTGGTAGCAATCAGCCCCAGCATTTT. Residues: CSARDMGGSNQPQHF.

The chain has TRBV5-1 and TRBJ2-3, with D possibly being TRBD1 (5 bases). V lost 0 bases, J lost 1 base, and 12 bases lay in between. From germline, CDR1 is SGHRS and CDR2 YFSETQ. The CDR3 is 16 residues long. The CDR3 region is CASSLEQVQGTDTQYF. CDR3 sequence (DNA): TGCGCCAGCAGCTTGGAACAGGTACAGGGCACAGATACGCAGTATTTT.

V usage is TRBV19 and J usage is TRBJ2-1; D is unresolved. Trimming removed 3 bases from V and 5 bases from J, with 11 bases in between. This CDR3 region has 14 residues. Germline CDR1 LNHDA, CDR2 SQIVND (reference sequence). The CDR3 region is CASSMRGVHNEQFF. CDR3 bases: TGTGCCAGTAGTATGAGAGGCGTCCACAATGAGCAGTTCTTC.

The chain carries TRBV6-2 or TRBV6-3 and TRBJ2-1; no clear D gene. There are 13 residues in the CDR3. V was pared by 5 bases and J by 8 bases, with 13 bases between. Germline lookup yields CDR1 MNHEY and CDR2 SVGEGT. CDR3 nucleotide sequence: TGTGCCAGCAGTAACCTACGAGGCGATGAGCAGTTCTTC. It translates to CASSNLRGDEQFF.

The V gene is TRBV27, the J gene TRBJ2-1, with D perhaps matching TRBD2 (5 bases). The CDR3 length is 14 residues. Trimming took 6 bases from V and 6 from J, leaving 15 bases between them. CDR1 MNHEY and CDR2 SMNVEV come from the germline V gene (reference sequence). The CDR3, as DNA: TGTGCCAGCAGGCCTCAGGCAGGAGGCAATGAGCAGTTCTTC. Residues: CASRPQAGGNEQFF.

The genes are TRBV27 and TRBJ2-3, with 10 positions matching TRBD2. The CDR3 totals 16 residues. J lost 4 bases, V lost 4 bases, and 8 bases had no gene match. Germline V gives CDR1 MNHEY, CDR2 SMNVEV (reference sequence). CDR3 sequence reads: CASSSTGLAEADTQYF. Written as DNA, the CDR3 is TGTGCCAGCAGTTCGACCGGACTAGCGGAGGCAGATACGCAGTATTTT.

The CDR3 spells CASRGAGAYNEQFF. Here the CDR3 DNA reads TGTGCCAGCCGCGGAGCGGGAGCCTACAATGAGCAGTTCTTC. V is TRBV7-2 and J is TRBJ2-1; TRBD2 agrees at 8 bases. From germline, CDR1 is SGHTA and CDR2 FQGNSA. V shed 8 bases, J shed 2 bases, and the junction held 5 bases outside the gene matches. The CDR3 runs 14 residues. Together with reference TRBV7-2 and TRBJ2-1, the CDR3 gives the full variable domain: GAGVSQSPSNKVTEKGKDVELRCDPISGHTALYWYRQSLGQGLEFLIYFQGNSAPDKSGLPSDRFSAERTGGSVSTLTIQRTQQEDSAVYLCASRGAGAYNEQFFGPGTRLTVL.